The 7 T cell receptor beta chains listed next were all sequenced from one sample in a study of T cell repertoires in cytomegalovirus infection. From the reads, TCRdb called clonotypes with MiXCR, one entry per CDR3 protein. The repertoire holds more than 500,000 distinct CDR3 sequences, more than 15% seen once, with 20% to 30% in the top ten. What was sequenced was CD8+ T cells from PBMCs. The receptors shown here come from a human donor in good health (CMV status not recorded). Some clones in this sample may be carry-over from other donors' samples.

V gene TRBV19 combines with J gene TRBJ2-1, with D perhaps matching TRBD2 (7 bases). The length of the CDR3 is 14 residues. The V end was cut by 7 bases, the J end by 12 bases, with 22 bases between. Germline V gives CDR1 LNHDA, CDR2 SQIVND (reference sequence). As DNA, the CDR3 is TGTGCCAGTACCCCGGCGGCGGGGGCTAAGGGGCAGTTCTTC. It is translated as CASTPAAGAKGQFF.

In the case of this clonotype: A much larger clone differs by one base, so this may be a read error. The conserved closing phenylalanine or tryptophan is absent in this CDR3, likely reflecting a read error. The chain has TRBV12-3 or TRBV12-4 and TRBJ2-1; 10 bases are shared with TRBD2. CDR3 length: 14 residues. The ends lost 4 bases at V and 6 bases at J; junction bases unmatched: 3. The DNA of the CDR3 is TGTGCCAGCAGTTCTAGCGGGGGTACCAATGAGCAGTTCTTA. Protein: CASSSSGGTNEQFL.

Only a few counts were recorded for this clonotype. V gene TRBV7-9 combines with J gene TRBJ2-1; D might be TRBD2 (8 bases). The germline V gene encodes CDR1 SEHNR and CDR2 FQNEAQ (reference sequence). V lost 7 bases and J 9 bases, leaving 16 bases between the germline ends. The CDR3 sequence is 13 residues long. CDR3 nucleotide sequence: TGTGCCAGCACCCCGGGAGGGGGCGGTGAGCAGTTCTTC. Its protein is CASTPGGGGEQFF. The whole variable domain, remainder taken from reference TRBV7-9 and TRBJ2-1, is DTGVSQNPRHKITKRGQNVTFRCDPISEHNRLYWYRQTLGQGPEFLTYFQNEAQLEKSRLLSDRFSAERPKGSFSTLEIQRTEQGDSAMYLCASTPGGGGEQFFGPGTRLTVL.

There are many counts of this clonotype. This chain connects TRBV19 to TRBJ2-7; a possible D gene is TRBD1 (6 bases). Per germline, CDR1 LNHDA and CDR2 SQIVND (reference sequence). The CDR3 sequence is 15 residues long. Trimming cost V 9 bases and J 2 bases, with 20 bases left between them. The DNA for the CDR3 is TGTGCCAGCAGGCATAGGGACACCTCGGCCTACGAGCAGTACTTC. Translation: CASRHRDTSAYEQYF.

This clonotype was seen at least ten times. The chain uses TRBV12-5 and TRBJ2-3, with D uncertain. V was cut by 0 bases and J by 4 bases, with 2 bases left in between. This CDR3 contains 12 residues. Looked up from germline, CDR1 is LGHNT and CDR2 is FRNRAP. CDR3 coding DNA: TGTGCTAGTGGTTTGGTGGCAGATACGCAGTATTTT. Translated, it gives CASGLVADTQYF.

Only one count was recorded for this clonotype. The junction does not match germline at one end; this may be a read error. The chain recombines TRBV3-1 with TRBJ2-1; the D call may be TRBD1 or TRBD2 (5 bases each). CDR3 length equals 16 residues. Germline CDR1 reads LGHDT; CDR2 reads YNNKEL (reference sequence). In DNA form, the CDR3 reads TGTGCCAGCAGTCAAGAGGGACGCCACTCCTACAATGAGCAGTTCTTC. It yields the protein CASSQEGRHSYNEQFF.

The chain has TRBV5-6 and TRBJ2-7; 10 bases align to TRBD2. Trimming at V came to 4 bases and at J to 2 bases, leaving 9 bases not matched to a gene. The germline CDR1 and CDR2 sequences are SGHDT and YYEEEE. This CDR3 is 16 amino acids long. Here the CDR3 reads CASSPLGTSVTYEQYF. The CDR3, as DNA: TGTGCCAGCAGCCCGCTTGGGACTAGCGTTACCTACGAGCAGTACTTC.